Following are 21 T cell receptor beta chains from one sample sequenced in a study of human T cells and chemical hapten exposure. Each CDR3 protein is one row after TCRdb ran MiXCR on the RACE reads. The repertoire holds approximately 41,000 distinct CDR3 sequences, with 7.5% to 8% as singletons. Time point denoted: pre-sensitization, week 0. Treatment of the sample: therapeutic diphenylcyclopropenone sensitization with weekly scalp DPC. This specimen consisted of whole blood, obtained in connection with sensitization to the hapten diphenylcyclopropenone (DPC). The receptors were gathered from a woman in her 50s with alopecia areata. Some clones in this sample may be carry-over from other donors' samples.

This clonotype was observed many times. The genes are TRBV18 and TRBJ2-7, with TRBD2 matching over 9 bases. Germline CDR1 and CDR2: KGHSH and LQKENI. With 1 base clipped from V and 7 bases from J, the junction kept 11 bases outside the gene matches. The CDR3 contains 16 residues. This CDR3 reads CASSPLGSLAGREQYF. Here the CDR3 DNA reads TGTGCCAGCTCACCACTAGGATCCCTAGCGGGAAGGGAGCAGTACTTC.

The chain is built from TRBV29-1 and TRBJ1-1; 10 bases line up with TRBD1. Per germline, CDR1 SQVTM and CDR2 ANQGSEA. V lost 7 bases, J lost 0 bases, and 2 bases stayed unmatched. CDR3 length: 13 residues. The CDR3 here is CSGTGGMNTEAFF. The CDR3 region has the DNA TGCAGCGGGACAGGGGGGATGAACACTGAAGCTTTCTTT.

V gene TRBV30 combines with J gene TRBJ1-5; no firm D call. Trimming pared 5 bases from V and 2 bases from J, leaving 13 bases between. The CDR3 is 14 residues long. Germline CDR1 is GTSNPN and CDR2 is SVGIG (reference sequence). CDR3 region: CAWDAGGGNQPQHF. CDR3 DNA sequence: TGTGCCTGGGACGCCGGCGGAGGCAATCAGCCCCAGCATTTT.

This clonotype showed up many times. The chain is built from TRBV7-2 and TRBJ2-5, with TRBD2 matching 12 bases. The CDR3 consists of 16 residues. The junction had 4 bases not matched to a gene; V was cut back by 3 bases and J by 2 bases. Germline V CDR1 and CDR2: SGHTA, FQGNSA. The CDR3 loop is CASSLGLAGQQETQYF. The CDR3 bases are TGTGCCAGCAGCTTGGGACTAGCGGGTCAACAAGAGACCCAGTACTTC.

This clonotype has a count of ten or more. J is TRBJ2-2 and V is TRBV4-2; the match to TRBD2 covers 9 bases. This CDR3 region has 18 residues. The ends lost 2 bases at V and 6 bases at J; junction bases unmatched: 13. Germline lookup yields CDR1 LGHNA and CDR2 YNFKEQ. CDR3 DNA: TGTGCCAGCAGCCAAAAGCGAGTCGGACTAGCGTCCCCCGGGGAGCTGTTTTTT. Encoded protein: CASSQKRVGLASPGELFF.

This clonotype showed up many times. This chain links TRBV28 with TRBJ2-7; possibly TRBD1 for D (5 bases). This CDR3 contains 13 residues. The germline gives CDR1 MDHEN, CDR2 SYDVKM. V lost 6 bases and J lost 2, with 11 bases in between. The CDR3 loop is CASSLTGAYEQYF. The CDR3 region has the DNA TGTGCCAGCAGCCTCACAGGTGCCTACGAGCAGTACTTC.

This chain joins TRBV7-6 and TRBJ2-7, with a possible D match to TRBD1 (5 bases). V lost 5 bases and J lost 2, with 16 bases in between. Germline loops: CDR1 SGHVS, CDR2 FNYEAQ. CDR3 size: 15 residues. The CDR3, as DNA: TGTGCCAGCAGCCCGATCGTTACAGGCACCTACGAGCAGTACTTC. It specifies CASSPIVTGTYEQYF.

This clonotype was recorded at least ten times. This chain connects TRBV4-2 to TRBJ1-4; weak D call: TRBD1 (5 bases). Germline CDR1 LGHNA, CDR2 YNFKEQ. V was shortened by 3 bases and J by 4 bases, with 12 bases between the two germline ends. There are 15 residues in the CDR3. CDR3 loop: CASSQVGLSNEKLFF. The CDR3 region has the DNA TGTGCCAGCAGCCAGGTGGGACTGAGTAATGAAAAACTGTTTTTT.

This clonotype was seen at least ten times. The chain uses TRBV24-1 and TRBJ2-2; 9 bases are shared with TRBD1. Germline V gives CDR1 KGHDR, CDR2 SFDVKD. This CDR3 has 15 residues. J lost 5 bases, V lost 8 bases, and 8 bases had no gene match. The CDR3 DNA sequence: TGTGCCACCAAATCGGGACAGGGAGGGACCGGGGAGCTGTTTTTT. Amino acid sequence: CATKSGQGGTGELFF.

The chain joins TRBV10-3 to TRBJ1-1, with 8 bases that match TRBD1. Unmatched junction bases numbered 5, after V lost 3 bases and J lost 2 bases. This CDR3 contains 15 residues. Germline CDR1 reads ENHRY; CDR2 reads SYGVKD. CDR3 in amino acids: CAISDRGRVNTEAFF. The CDR3 DNA sequence: TGTGCCATCAGTGACAGGGGGCGCGTAAACACTGAAGCTTTCTTT.

About this clonotype: A clone one base away is much larger, so this may be a read error. The chain employs TRBV4-2 and TRBJ2-7, with D uncertain. The CDR3 extends over 16 amino acids. Per the germline V gene, CDR1 is LGHNA and CDR2 is YNFKEQ. The CDR3 sequence: CASSQDYDVVVYERYF. In DNA, the CDR3 is TGTGCCAGCAGCCAAGATTATGATGTTGTGGTCTACGAGCGGTACTTC.

This clonotype was recorded at least ten times. The chain links TRBV20-1 to TRBJ2-3; 8 bases are a match to TRBD2. Trimming took 4 bases from V and 2 from J; bases not matched to a gene: 5. The CDR3 loop spans 14 amino acids. From germline, CDR1 is DFQATT and CDR2 SNEGSKA (reference sequence). CDR3 DNA: TGCAGTGCTATTACTAGCGGAAACACAGATACGCAGTATTTT. Protein product: CSAITSGNTDTQYF.

The V and J genes are TRBV6-1 and TRBJ1-2; no clear D. Germline V gives CDR1 MNHNS, CDR2 SASEGT. The CDR3 contains 14 residues. V was cut by 3 bases and J by 2 bases, with 10 bases left in between. As DNA, the CDR3 is TGTGCCAGCAGTGATACCGGACGAAACTATGGCTACACCTTC. This codes for CASSDTGRNYGYTF.

V gene TRBV7-2 combines with J gene TRBJ2-7, with no clear D. CDR3 length: 14 amino acids. Germline V CDR1 and CDR2: SGHTA, FQGNSA. V was trimmed by 1 base and J by 0 bases, leaving 7 bases between them. The CDR3 reads CASSLVPHSYEQYF. The CDR3 DNA reads TGTGCCAGCAGCTTAGTACCCCACTCCTACGAGCAGTACTTC.

This clonotype showed up many times. CDR3 residues: CASSLPGTKNIQYF. The CDR3 nucleotides are TGTGCCAGCAGCTTGCCCGGGACTAAAAACATTCAGTACTTC. The chain employs TRBV5-4 and TRBJ2-4; the D gene is possibly TRBD2 (6 bases). Germline loops: CDR1 SGHNT, CDR2 YYREEE (reference sequence). V lost 1 base and J lost 4, with 9 bases in between. This CDR3 has 14 residues.

This clonotype has only a few counts. The rearrangement joins TRBV11-2 to TRBJ2-1; possible D gene TRBD2, 6 bases. V lost 5 bases to trimming and J lost 9 bases, with 11 bases between them. This CDR3 region has 12 residues. The germline CDR1 and CDR2 sequences are SGHAT and FQNNGV. The CDR3, as DNA: TGTGCCAGCAGCATAACTAGCATTGAGCAGTTCTTC. As protein: CASSITSIEQFF.

With regard to this clonotype: This may be a read error: a much more frequent sequence differs by one nucleotide. This rearrangement joins TRBV29-1 to TRBJ2-6; possibly TRBD1 for D (5 bases). Trimming cost V 8 bases and J 2 bases, with 13 bases left between them. The length of the CDR3 is 14 residues. CDR1 is SQVTM, CDR2 ANQGSEA, per germline. The CDR3 loop reads CSLPQGAGANVLTF. For the CDR3, the DNA is TGCAGCCTGCCGCAGGGTGCTGGGGCCAACGTCCTGACTTTC.

The V and J genes are TRBV4-2 and TRBJ2-2; no clear D gene. With 4 bases removed from V and 4 bases from J, the gap between germline ends came to 10 bases. CDR3 length equals 14 residues. Germline lookup yields CDR1 LGHNA and CDR2 YNFKEQ. In nucleotides, the CDR3 is TGTGCCAGCAGCCCGGACCGATTCACCGGGGAGCTGTTTTTT. Translating gives CASSPDRFTGELFF.

The chain has TRBV10-1 and TRBJ1-5; no clear D gene. The germline CDR1 and CDR2 sequences are WNHNN and SYGVQD (reference sequence). The germline V and J ends were trimmed by 5 bases and 0 bases, with 2 bases remaining between them. This CDR3 comprises 12 residues. CDR3 region: CASSNSNQPQHF. In DNA form, the CDR3 reads TGCGCCAGCAGTAATAGCAATCAGCCCCAGCATTTT.

This clonotype occurred a few times. The chain employs TRBV29-1 and TRBJ2-1, with D possibly being TRBD2 (6 bases). The ends were cut back, 1 base at V and 1 base at J, with 14 bases in the middle. The CDR3 spans 16 residues. CDR1 and CDR2 from the germline V gene are SQVTM and ANQGSEA. The CDR3 coding sequence is TGCAGCGTTGAAGGCCAGGGACTCGATTCCTACAATGAGCAGTTCTTC. This translates into CSVEGQGLDSYNEQFF.

The sample holds many counts of this clonotype. The chain recombines TRBV7-3 with TRBJ2-1; 8 bases are shared with TRBD2. The V gene end was trimmed by 5 bases and the J gene end by 1 base; junction bases not matched to a gene: 4. There are 15 residues in the CDR3. CDR1 SGHTA and CDR2 FQGTGA come from the germline V gene. The CDR3 bases are TGTGCCAGCAGCCCGGGAGGGAGTTCCTACAATGAGCAGTTCTTC. Its translation is CASSPGGSSYNEQFF.